This TCR beta chain was documented in a study of radiotherapy plus CTLA-4 blockade in lung cancer. Study details: In approximately 17% of patients, objective responses were seen; 31% had disease control.

Per the germline V gene, CDR1 is KGHSH and CDR2 is LQKENI. CDR3 length: 15 amino acids. Losses at the gene ends were 2 bases for V and 3 bases for J; bases not matched to a gene: 5. Only in-frame clones appear in the TCRdb table, and some are missing; sequencing was by immunoSEQ multiplex PCR. The sample carries roughly 120,000 clones, approximately 77% recorded once. The clonotype originates from a human donor with non-small cell lung cancer that progressed on radiotherapy plus ipilimumab. Some clones in this sample may be carry-over from other donors' samples. The chain is built from TRBV18 and TRBJ2-7; 9 bases line up with TRBD1. The sequences come from peripheral blood, collected from a patient treated with radiotherapy plus ipilimumab. This CDR3 reads CASSPAQGAIYEQYF. The CDR3 bases are TGTGCCAGCTCACCAGCACAGGGGGCCATCTACGAGCAGTACTTC.